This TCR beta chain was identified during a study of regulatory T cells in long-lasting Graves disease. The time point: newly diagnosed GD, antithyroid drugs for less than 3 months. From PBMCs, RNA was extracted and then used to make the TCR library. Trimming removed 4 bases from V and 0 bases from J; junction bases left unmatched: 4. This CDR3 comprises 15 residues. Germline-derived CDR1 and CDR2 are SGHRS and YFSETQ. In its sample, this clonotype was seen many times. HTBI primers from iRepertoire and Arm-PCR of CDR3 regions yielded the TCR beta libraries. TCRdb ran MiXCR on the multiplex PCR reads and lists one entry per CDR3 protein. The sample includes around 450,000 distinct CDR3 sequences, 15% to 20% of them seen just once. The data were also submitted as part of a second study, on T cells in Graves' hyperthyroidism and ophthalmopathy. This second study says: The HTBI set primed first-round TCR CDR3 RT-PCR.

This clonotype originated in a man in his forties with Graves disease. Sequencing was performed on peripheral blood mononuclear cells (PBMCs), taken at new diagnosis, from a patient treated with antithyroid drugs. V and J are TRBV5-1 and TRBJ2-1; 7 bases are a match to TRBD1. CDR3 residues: CASSVTGSSYNEQFF. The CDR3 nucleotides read TGCGCCAGCAGCGTGACAGGGAGCTCCTACAATGAGCAGTTCTTC.